The rows below give T cell receptor beta chains drawn from one sample of a study of regulatory T cells in long-lasting Graves disease. TCRdb ran MiXCR on the multiplex PCR reads and lists one entry per CDR3 protein. The sample shows 400,000 to 500,000 distinct CDR3 sequences, about 20% of them seen only once. The specimen comprised peripheral blood mononuclear cells (PBMCs), sampled when the disease was refractory, from a patient treated with antithyroid drugs. Every receptor here comes from a female donor with Graves disease. Both conserved end residues are part of each CDR3. Fields, in order: D gene, clone size, J gene, V gene, CDR3 DNA, CDR3 protein. D genes are given only for firm matches. Clone size is not always given. Where it is, it says once, few, many or a class for expanded clones.

d_call: TRBD2
clone_size: many
j_call: TRBJ2-7
v_call: TRBV7-9
cdr3_nt: TGTGCCAGCAGCTTTAGCGGGAGGAACGAGCAGTACTTC
cdr3_aa: CASSFSGRNEQYF

d_call: -
clone_size: -
j_call: TRBJ2-1
v_call: TRBV27
cdr3_nt: TGTGCCAGCAGTTCAAGGGACAATGAGCAGTTCTTC
cdr3_aa: CASSSRDNEQFF

d_call: -
clone_size: few
j_call: TRBJ2-7
v_call: TRBV7-6
cdr3_nt: TGTGCCAGCAGCCCCCTGACCCCAAACTCCTACGAGCAGTACTTC
cdr3_aa: CASSPLTPNSYEQYF

d_call: -
clone_size: -
j_call: TRBJ2-3
v_call: TRBV6-1
cdr3_nt: TGTGCCAGCGGGCCTAGCGTTTACAGCACAGATACGCAGTATTTT
cdr3_aa: CASGPSVYSTDTQYF

d_call: TRBD1
clone_size: many
j_call: TRBJ1-5
v_call: TRBV28
cdr3_nt: TGTGCCAGCGCAAGGGACAGATCGGCTCAGCCCCAGCATTTT
cdr3_aa: CASARDRSAQPQHF

d_call: -
clone_size: -
j_call: TRBJ2-2
v_call: TRBV7-9
cdr3_nt: TGTGCCAGCAGCTTCTGGGGGGCGCTCACCGGGGAGCTGTTTTTT
cdr3_aa: CASSFWGALTGELFF

d_call: -
clone_size: few
j_call: TRBJ2-7
v_call: TRBV5-1
cdr3_nt: TGCGCCAGCAGCTTCAGGGTCCCCCTCGAGCAGTACTTC
cdr3_aa: CASSFRVPLEQYF

d_call: -
clone_size: many
j_call: TRBJ2-1
v_call: TRBV2
cdr3_nt: TGTGCCAGCAGTGAAGGGGGTAACGGGAATGAGCAGTTCTTC
cdr3_aa: CASSEGGNGNEQFF

d_call: -
clone_size: few
j_call: TRBJ2-7
v_call: TRBV7-3
cdr3_nt: TGTGCCAGCAGTCCTGTGGGGCACCTCGGCTCCGAGCAGTACTTC
cdr3_aa: CASSPVGHLGSEQYF

d_call: -
clone_size: many
j_call: TRBJ2-7
v_call: TRBV7-6
cdr3_nt: TGTGCCAGCAGCTTAGATACGGGCCTCTACGAGCAGTACTTC
cdr3_aa: CASSLDTGLYEQYF

d_call: -
clone_size: many
j_call: TRBJ2-5
v_call: TRBV9
cdr3_nt: TGTGCCAGCAGTCACAACCAAGAGACCCAGTACTTC
cdr3_aa: CASSHNQETQYF

d_call: TRBD1
clone_size: few
j_call: TRBJ2-2
v_call: TRBV7-2
cdr3_nt: TGTGCCAGCAGCCGTACAGGGGGATTCGGCACCGGGGAGCTGTTTTTT
cdr3_aa: CASSRTGGFGTGELFF